This section outlines one T cell receptor beta chain sequence together with its context. The sample comes from a study of blood T cell repertoires in COVID-19. The method was immunoSEQ multiplex PCR; TCRdb's version includes in-frame clones alone and lacks a portion of them. The sample consists of under 250,000 clones, roughly nine tenths of them appearing once. CDR3 length equals 15 residues. Germline-derived CDR1 and CDR2 are SGHRS and YFSETQ. The ends were cut back, 0 bases at V and 3 bases at J, with 9 bases in the middle. This sequence joins TRBV5-1 and TRBJ2-2; D unresolved. The clonotype was recovered from a man between 60 and 75 years old with COVID-19, enrolled during active disease. The sample was peripheral blood. The CDR3 DNA sequence: TGCGCCAGCAGCTTGGAAACGAGTTACACCGGGGAGCTGTTTTTT. Its translation: CASSLETSYTGELFF.